This is a list of T cell receptor beta chains from one sample in a study of molecular identifiers for immune sequencing clone quantification. One entry per CDR3 protein results from TCRdb running MiXCR on the PCR reads. The top ten clones hold 0.7% to 0.95% of a sample with 85,000 to 90,000 distinct CDR3 sequences, 15% to 20% of them seen once. Sequenced sample: naive CD8+ T cells from blood, with Jurkat cell RNA spiked in. The receptors were sampled from a human donor in good health. Some libraries in this study had Jurkat cell RNA spiked in. The CDR3 runs from the conserved cysteine through the conserved F or W. Fields, in order: V gene, J gene, D gene, clone size, CDR3 DNA, CDR3 protein. A D gene is named only where the DNA matches it firmly. Expanded clones get a size class; other rows say once, few or many, or leave the size out.

TRBV2	TRBJ1-2	-	many	TGTGCCAGCAGTGAAGTGGAGGTTAACTATGGCTACACCTTC	CASSEVEVNYGYTF
TRBV15	TRBJ2-2	-	many	TGTGCCACCAGCAGAGATGAGGAACCCGGGGAGCTGTTTTTT	CATSRDEEPGELFF
TRBV12-3/TRBV12-4	TRBJ1-5	TRBD1	many	TGTGCCAGCAGTGTCGGACAGGGTACTCAGCCCCAGCATTTT	CASSVGQGTQPQHF
TRBV20-1	TRBJ2-7	TRBD1	many	TGCAGTGCTAGAGATATCCCCCGACAGGGGTCCTTCGAGCAGTACTTC	CSARDIPRQGSFEQYF
TRBV27	TRBJ1-1	-	many	TGTGCCAGCAGTTTTGACATGTTAACTGAAGCTTTCTTT	CASSFDMLTEAFF
TRBV6-2/TRBV6-3	TRBJ1-1	TRBD1	many	TGTGCCAGCAGTTACTCCAGGGGACAGGGGGCACGGACTGAAGCTTTCTTT	CASSYSRGQGARTEAFF
TRBV7-9	TRBJ1-1	-	many	TGTGCCAGCAGCAAGACAGTGGGTGAAGCTTTCTTT	CASSKTVGEAFF
TRBV29-1	TRBJ1-2	-	few	TGCAGCGTTAATGACCTCGGGGGACTCAGTGGCTACACCTTC	CSVNDLGGLSGYTF
TRBV15	TRBJ2-2	-	many	TGTGCCACCAGCAGAGGGTGGGGGACCGGGGAGCTGTTTTTT	CATSRGWGTGELFF
TRBV7-2	TRBJ2-3	TRBD2	-	TGTGCCAGCAGCTCCATTTCTAGCGGGGGTTCAGATACGCAGTATTTT	CASSSISSGGSDTQYF
TRBV27	TRBJ2-3	-	many	TGTGCCAGCAGTCCCATCCATCCAGGGGGGACAGATACGCAGTATTTT	CASSPIHPGGTDTQYF
TRBV2	TRBJ2-7	-	many	TGTGCCAGCTTCGGCTACGAGCAGTACTTC	CASFGYEQYF
TRBV20-1	TRBJ1-3	-	many	TGCAGTGCTAGAGTCCAGGGCTCTGGAAACACCATATATTTT	CSARVQGSGNTIYF
TRBV7-2	TRBJ1-1	-	many	TGTGCCAGCAGCCCGGGACGGGGTCTTGGCACTGAAGCTTTCTTT	CASSPGRGLGTEAFF
TRBV4-3	TRBJ2-7	-	many	TGCGCCAGCAGCCAAGAGATCGAGGGGTACGAGCAGTACTTC	CASSQEIEGYEQYF
TRBV29-1	TRBJ2-7	-	many	TGCAGCGTTGAATTTGGAGGGGACTACGAGCAGTACTTC	CSVEFGGDYEQYF
TRBV5-1	TRBJ1-2	-	many	TGCGCCAGCAGCTTGGAGGCGGCCTATGGCTACACCTTC	CASSLEAAYGYTF
TRBV12-3/TRBV12-4	TRBJ2-1	-	many	TGTGCCAGCAGGGGCAGACTAAGGGATGAGCAGTTCTTC	CASRGRLRDEQFF
TRBV19	TRBJ1-4	-	-	TGTGCCAGTACGCCGGCGATGGGAAAACTGTTTTTT	CASTPAMGKLFF
TRBV7-9	TRBJ2-1	TRBD1	-	TGTGCCAGCAGCTCGGGACAGGGGGGCAACAATGAGCAGTTCTTC	CASSSGQGGNNEQFF
TRBV12-3/TRBV12-4	TRBJ1-1	-	many	TGTGCCAGCAGTTTAGGGGCAGGGAACACTGAAGCTTTCTTT	CASSLGAGNTEAFF
TRBV29-1	TRBJ2-1	TRBD2	many	TGCAGCGTTGATGGGACTAGCGGGGCCAGCTCCTACAATGAGCAGTTCTTC	CSVDGTSGASSYNEQFF
TRBV6-1	TRBJ2-1	-	many	TGTGCCAGCAATGAGGGCCTCATCTCCTACAATGAGCAGTTCTTC	CASNEGLISYNEQFF
TRBV20-1	TRBJ2-3	TRBD2	many	TGCAGTGCTAGTAGGGGAGGGGCCTACACAGATACGCAGTATTTT	CSASRGGAYTDTQYF
TRBV6-5	TRBJ2-2	TRBD2	many	TGTGCCAGCAGTGATCTAGCGGGGTGGACCGGGGAGCTGTTTTTT	CASSDLAGWTGELFF
TRBV7-6	TRBJ2-7	-	many	TGTGCCAGCAGCTTAGCGTCAGAGTACGAGCAGTACTTC	CASSLASEYEQYF
TRBV9	TRBJ2-5	TRBD2	many	TGTGCCAGCAGCGTAAATCTAGCGGGAGATGAGACCCAGTACTTC	CASSVNLAGDETQYF
TRBV6-5	TRBJ2-7	TRBD1	many	TGTGCCAGCAACAGACCGGGACAGGAGCAGTACTTC	CASNRPGQEQYF
TRBV4-3	TRBJ1-5	-	many	TGCGCCAGCAGTCCAGACACTAGCAATCAGCCCCAGCATTTT	CASSPDTSNQPQHF
TRBV6-5	TRBJ1-4	TRBD1	many	TGTGCCAGTCAGTCAGGGGGAAAACTGTTTTTT	CASQSGGKLFF
TRBV7-6	TRBJ1-1	-	many	TGTGCCAGCAGCTTAGAGGGTGGTGAGCACACTGAAGCTTTCTTT	CASSLEGGEHTEAFF
TRBV20-1	TRBJ2-3	-	many	TGCAGTGCTAGTGGGGGTTTGGACAAGGGGGTCACAGATACGCAGTATTTT	CSASGGLDKGVTDTQYF
TRBV11-3	TRBJ2-1	TRBD1	many	TGTGCCAGCAGCTTAGAAGGGGGCCAGAGTGAGCAGTTCTTC	CASSLEGGQSEQFF
TRBV4-1	TRBJ2-1	TRBD2	-	TGCGCCAGCAGCCTCGGGACTAGCGGGGGCCCCTACGATGAGCAGTTCTTC	CASSLGTSGGPYDEQFF
TRBV6-2/TRBV6-3	TRBJ2-7	-	many	TGTGCCAGTAGATACTCCTACGAGCAGTACTTC	CASRYSYEQYF
TRBV7-9	TRBJ1-2	-	-	TGTGCCAGCAGTCCATTTAACTATGGCTACACCTTC	CASSPFNYGYTF
TRBV11-2	TRBJ2-1	TRBD2	many	TGTGCCAGCAGCCTCGGGACTAGCTACAATGAGCAGTTCTTC	CASSLGTSYNEQFF
TRBV20-1	TRBJ2-3	TRBD2	many	TGCAGTGCTAGAGATAGACGGGAGGGCCCTAGCACAGATACGCAGTATTTT	CSARDRREGPSTDTQYF
TRBV4-1	TRBJ1-2	TRBD1	many	TGCGCCAGCAGCCAAGATAGTACAGGGGCTGCTACTCACTATGGCTACACCTTC	CASSQDSTGAATHYGYTF
TRBV29-1	TRBJ2-1	TRBD1	many	TGCAGCGTTGATTTCGGACAGGGACTCTCCTACAATGAGCAGTTCTTC	CSVDFGQGLSYNEQFF
TRBV7-9	TRBJ1-1	TRBD1	few	TGTGCCAGCAGCTCAAACCGGGACAGAGGAAGGGACATGAACACTGAAGCTTTCTTT	CASSSNRDRGRDMNTEAFF
TRBV19	TRBJ1-4	-	many	TGTGCCAGTAGTACCGAAAATGAAAAACTGTTTTTT	CASSTENEKLFF
TRBV7-2	TRBJ2-1	-	many	TGTGCCAGCAGCTTACAATCCTACAATGAGCAGTTCTTC	CASSLQSYNEQFF
TRBV18	TRBJ1-1	-	many	TGTGCCAGCTCAGCGCAGGGCACTGAAGCTTTCTTT	CASSAQGTEAFF
TRBV6-1	TRBJ1-5	-	many	TGTGCCAGCAGTGAATATTCAGGACTCAATCAGCCCCAGCATTTT	CASSEYSGLNQPQHF
TRBV28	TRBJ2-7	-	-	TGTGCTAGCGGTTTACAGAGAGCCTACGAGCAGTACTTC	CASGLQRAYEQYF
TRBV20-1	TRBJ1-5	-	many	TGCAGTGCTAGAGCGGGGCCCCAGCATTTT	CSARAGPQHF
TRBV7-9	TRBJ2-3	-	many	TGTGCCAGCAGCCCAGGGGGGACCTACACAGATACGCAGTATTTT	CASSPGGTYTDTQYF
TRBV19	TRBJ2-4	-	many	TGTGCCAGTAGCCCTCCCGGTCTGGACATTCAGTACTTC	CASSPPGLDIQYF
TRBV2	TRBJ1-1	-	few	TGTGCCAGCAGTGGGACACTGAACACTGAAGCTTTCTTT	CASSGTLNTEAFF
TRBV19	TRBJ2-1	-	many	TGTGCCAGTAGTATTGGGGCACCCCACAATGAGCAGTTCTTC	CASSIGAPHNEQFF
TRBV28	TRBJ2-2	-	many	TGTGCCAGCAGTTCCCGCCTAGGCGGGGAGCTGTTTTTT	CASSSRLGGELFF
TRBV28	TRBJ2-3	-	many	TGTGCCAGCAGTTTTTTTGCGGTAGACTCAGATACGCAGTATTTT	CASSFFAVDSDTQYF